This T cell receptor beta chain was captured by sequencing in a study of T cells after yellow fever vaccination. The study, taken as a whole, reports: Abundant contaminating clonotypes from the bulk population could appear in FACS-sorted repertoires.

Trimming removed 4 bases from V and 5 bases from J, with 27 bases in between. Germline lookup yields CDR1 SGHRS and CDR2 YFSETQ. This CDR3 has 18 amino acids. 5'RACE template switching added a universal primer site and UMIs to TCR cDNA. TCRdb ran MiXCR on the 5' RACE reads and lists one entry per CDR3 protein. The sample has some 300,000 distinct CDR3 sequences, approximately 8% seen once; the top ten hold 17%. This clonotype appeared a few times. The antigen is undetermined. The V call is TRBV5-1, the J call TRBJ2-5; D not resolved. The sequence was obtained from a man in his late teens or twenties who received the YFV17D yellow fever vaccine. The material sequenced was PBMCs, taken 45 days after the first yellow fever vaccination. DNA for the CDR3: TGCGCCAGCAGCAAAAGAAGGTCCGAAAACCTGGTCGGTGAGACCCAGTACTTC. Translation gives CASSKRRSENLVGETQYF.